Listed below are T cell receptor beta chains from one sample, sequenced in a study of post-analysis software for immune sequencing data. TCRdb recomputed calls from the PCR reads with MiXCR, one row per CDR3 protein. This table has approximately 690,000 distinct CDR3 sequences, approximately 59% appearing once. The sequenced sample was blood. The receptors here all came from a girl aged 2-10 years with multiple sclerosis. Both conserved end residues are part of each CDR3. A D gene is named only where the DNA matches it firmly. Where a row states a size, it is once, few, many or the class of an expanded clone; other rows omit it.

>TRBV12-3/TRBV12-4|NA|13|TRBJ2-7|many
TGTGCCAGCAGTTTAACAGGGCCCTACGAGCAGTACTTC
CASSLTGPYEQYF
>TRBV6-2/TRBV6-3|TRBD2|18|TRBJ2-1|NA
TGTGCCAGCAGTTACTCTTCCCCTAGCGGGGGGAGGAACAATGAGCAGTTCTTC
CASSYSSPSGGRNNEQFF
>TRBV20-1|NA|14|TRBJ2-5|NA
TGCAGTGCGGTCGCTCTAGTGGGGGACGAGACCCAGTACTTC
CSAVALVGDETQYF
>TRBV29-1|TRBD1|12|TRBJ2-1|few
TGCAGCGTCGACAGGGTCGGCAATGAGCAGTTCTTC
CSVDRVGNEQFF
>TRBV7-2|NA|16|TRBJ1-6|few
TGTGCCAGCAGCTTAAGCCCCGGGGCCTATAATTCACCCCTCCACTTT
CASSLSPGAYNSPLHF
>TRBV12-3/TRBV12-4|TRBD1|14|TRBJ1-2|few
TGTGCCAGCAGTTACAGGGGGTTTAACTATGGCTACACCTTC
CASSYRGFNYGYTF
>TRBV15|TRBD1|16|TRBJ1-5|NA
TGTGCCACCAGCAGTGAGGACAGGGGATATAGTCAGCCCCAGCATTTT
CATSSEDRGYSQPQHF
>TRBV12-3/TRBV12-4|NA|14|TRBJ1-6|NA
TGTGCCAGCAGTACCGGGGCCCCCAATTCACCCCTCCACTTT
CASSTGAPNSPLHF
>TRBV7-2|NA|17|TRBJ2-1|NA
TGTGCCAGCAGCTTAGGGGGGAGCGCGAGCTCCTACAATGAGCAGTTCTTC
CASSLGGSASSYNEQFF
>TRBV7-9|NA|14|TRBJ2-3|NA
TGTGCCAGCAGCCCCCGGGGGAAGGGAGATACGCAGTATTTT
CASSPRGKGDTQYF
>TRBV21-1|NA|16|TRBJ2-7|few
TGTGCCAGCAGAGTGTTCGGGGGGGTCCCTTCCTACGAGCAGTACTTC
CASRVFGGVPSYEQYF
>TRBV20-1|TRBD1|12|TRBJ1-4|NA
TGCAGTGCTGGGACAGAGTATGAAAAACTGTTTTTT
CSAGTEYEKLFF
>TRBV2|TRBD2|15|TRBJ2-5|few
TGTGCCAGCAGTGAGGTGGGGGGGACTCGGGAGACCCAGTACTTC
CASSEVGGTRETQYF
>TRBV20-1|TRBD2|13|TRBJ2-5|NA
TGCAGTCGGGGGGGTCTAACGGAAGAGACCCAGTACTTC
CSRGGLTEETQYF
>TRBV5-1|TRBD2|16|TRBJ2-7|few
TGCGCCAGCAGCTTGTGGCCCAGCGGGAGCTCCTACGAGCAGTACTTC
CASSLWPSGSSYEQYF
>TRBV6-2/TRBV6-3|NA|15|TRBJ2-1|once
TGTGCCAGCAGAGGGACTGGCGGTCCCTACAATGAGCAGTTCTTC
CASRGTGGPYNEQFF
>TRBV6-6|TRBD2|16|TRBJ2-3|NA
TGTGCCAGCAGTGAGACTAGCGGGGGGGCCCTGGATACGCAGTATTTT
CASSETSGGALDTQYF
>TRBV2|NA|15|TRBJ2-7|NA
TGTGCCAGCAGTCCGGACGGGCGGGCCTCCTACGAGCAGTACTTC
CASSPDGRASYEQYF
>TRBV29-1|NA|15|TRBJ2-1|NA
TGCAGCGTTGAAGGGGAGGGCAGGGGGTACAATGAGCAGTTCTTC
CSVEGEGRGYNEQFF
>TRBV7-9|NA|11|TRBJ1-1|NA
TGTGCCAGTGCGCTACAGCTTGAAGCTTTCTTT
CASALQLEAFF
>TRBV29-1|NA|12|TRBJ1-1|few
TGCAGCGTTGAGGGTTTGGACACTGAAGCTTTCTTT
CSVEGLDTEAFF
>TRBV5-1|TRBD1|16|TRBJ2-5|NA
TGCGCCAGCAGCAAAGGCCCGGGGACAGGGCAAGAGACCCAGTACTTC
CASSKGPGTGQETQYF
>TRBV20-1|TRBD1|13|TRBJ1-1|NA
TGCAGTGCTCAGGACAGGGAGAACACTGAAGCTTTCTTT
CSAQDRENTEAFF
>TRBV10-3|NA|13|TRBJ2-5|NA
TGTGCCATCAACGAGGGGGGGCGAGAGACCCAGTACTTC
CAINEGGRETQYF
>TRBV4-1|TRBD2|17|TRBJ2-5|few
TGCGCCAGCAGCCAACTCCTAAGCGGGGGGGCCGGAGAGACCCAGTACTTC
CASSQLLSGGAGETQYF
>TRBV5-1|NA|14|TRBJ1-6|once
TGCGCCAGCAGCTTCAGGGGTAAGGATTCACCCCTCCACTTT
CASSFRGKDSPLHF
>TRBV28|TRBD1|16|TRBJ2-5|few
TGTGCCAGCAGTTTGGCGGGACAGGGTTACCAAGAGACCCAGTACTTC
CASSLAGQGYQETQYF
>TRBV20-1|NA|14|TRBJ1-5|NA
TGCAGTGCTACTTCGGACCAGGGGACCCAGCCCCAGCATTTT
CSATSDQGTQPQHF
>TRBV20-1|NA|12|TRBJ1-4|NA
TGCAGTGCTAGCAGACAGGTTGAGAAACTGTTTTTT
CSASRQVEKLFF
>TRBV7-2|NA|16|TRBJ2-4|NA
TGTGCCAGCAGCTCCACAGCAACGGGGGCCAAAAACATTCAGTACTTC
CASSSTATGAKNIQYF
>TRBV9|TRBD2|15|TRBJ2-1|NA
TGTGCCAGCAGCGACGGACTAGCGGGAGAGGGGGAGCAGTTCTTC
CASSDGLAGEGEQFF
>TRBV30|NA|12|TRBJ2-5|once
TGTGCCTGGGGGGGGTCGCGAGAGACCCAGTACTTC
CAWGGSRETQYF
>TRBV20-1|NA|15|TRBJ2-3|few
TGCAGCGCAGAGGACAGACTCACTAGCACAGATACGCAGTATTTT
CSAEDRLTSTDTQYF
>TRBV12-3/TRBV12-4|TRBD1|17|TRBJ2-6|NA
TGTGCCAGCCAGGACAGGGGGCTTAAAGGTGGGGCCAACGTCCTGACTTTC
CASQDRGLKGGANVLTF
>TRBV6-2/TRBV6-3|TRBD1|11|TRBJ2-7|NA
TGTGCCAGCAGGCGACAGGGCGAGCAGTACTTC
CASRRQGEQYF
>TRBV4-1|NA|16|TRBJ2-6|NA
TGCGCCAGCAGCCATGCGCAGGGGACCGGGGCCAACGTCCTGACTTTC
CASSHAQGTGANVLTF
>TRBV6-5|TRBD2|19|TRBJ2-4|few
TGTGCCAGCAGTTACTCAGGAGGGGCCAGCGGGGTAACCAAAAACATTCAGTACTTC
CASSYSGGASGVTKNIQYF
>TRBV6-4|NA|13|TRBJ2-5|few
TGTGCCAGCAGTGAACAGGGAGGGGAGACCCAGTACTTC
CASSEQGGETQYF
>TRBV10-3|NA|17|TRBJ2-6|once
TGTGCCATCAGTGAGAGTGGTGTGGGGGGCAGGGCCAACGTCATGACTTTC
CAISESGVGGRANVMTF
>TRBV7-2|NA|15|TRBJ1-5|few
TGTGCCAGCAGCCCTATTGGGAGGGGAAATCAGCCCCAGCATTTT
CASSPIGRGNQPQHF
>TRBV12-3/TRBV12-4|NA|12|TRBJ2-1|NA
TGTGCCTGCAGTTTTAAACACTACGAGCAGTTCTTC
CACSFKHYEQFF
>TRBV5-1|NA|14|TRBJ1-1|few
TGCGCCAGCAGCGCCCGGACAGTGAACACTGAAGCTTTCTTT
CASSARTVNTEAFF
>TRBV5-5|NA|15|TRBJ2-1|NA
TGTGCCAGCGGCGGAGGTGGCACAGCCTACAATGAGCAGTTCTTC
CASGGGGTAYNEQFF
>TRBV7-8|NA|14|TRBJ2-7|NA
TGTGCCAGCAGCTTAAGGTCTGGGTTCTACGAGCAGTACTTC
CASSLRSGFYEQYF
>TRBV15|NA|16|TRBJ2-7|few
TGTGCCACCAGCCCCCGTGGTGGAGGGTCCTACTACGAGCAGTACTTC
CATSPRGGGSYYEQYF
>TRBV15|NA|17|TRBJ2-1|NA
TGTGCCACCAGCGCGACAACCGGGACAAAGATACTTGGTGAGCAGTTCTTC
CATSATTGTKILGEQFF
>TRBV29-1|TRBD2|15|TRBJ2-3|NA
TGCAGCGTTGTACTAGCGGGGGCGACCACAGATACGCAGTATTTT
CSVVLAGATTDTQYF
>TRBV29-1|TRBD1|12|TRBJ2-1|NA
TGCAGCCCGAGGGGAGTGACAGGGGAGCAGTTCTTC
CSPRGVTGEQFF
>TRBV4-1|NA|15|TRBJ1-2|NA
TGCGCCAGCAGCCAAGCTGACCGAACTAACTATGACTACACCTTC
CASSQADRTNYDYTF